This is a list of T cell receptor beta chains from one sample in a study of CD8+CD57+ T cells in acquired aplastic anemia. TCRdb re-called the reads with MiXCR, one entry per CDR3 protein. The sample records approximately 99,000 distinct CDR3 sequences, 50% to 65% being singletons. The source material was sorted CD4+, CD8+, or CD8+CD57+ T cells (not recorded which) from PBMCs. The receptors here all came from a human donor in good health, serving as a control. The CDR3 runs from the conserved cysteine through the conserved F or W. Each record gives: J gene, V gene, clone size, D gene, CDR3 protein, CDR3 DNA. D genes are given only for firm matches. Where a row states a size, it is once, few, many or the class of an expanded clone; other rows omit it.

J: TRBJ1-2
V: TRBV20-1
size: few
D: .
CDR3: CSASTWGGDGYTF
DNA: TGCAGTGCTAGTACGTGGGGAGGGGATGGCTACACCTTC

J: TRBJ2-7
V: TRBV5-8
size: many
D: TRBD1
CDR3: CASSLRDRSYEQYF
DNA: TGTGCCAGCAGCTTGAGGGACAGAAGCTACGAGCAGTACTTC

J: TRBJ2-3
V: TRBV5-1
size: few
D: TRBD2
CDR3: CASSQVDGRGGGAATQYF
DNA: TGCGCCAGCAGCCAAGTTGACGGGCGAGGCGGGGGGGCCGCTACGCAGTATTTT

J: TRBJ1-4
V: TRBV6-5
size: many
D: TRBD1
CDR3: CASSSLTGQGMKLFF
DNA: TGTGCCAGCAGTTCCCTTACGGGACAGGGGATGAAACTGTTTTTT

J: TRBJ1-1
V: TRBV12-3/TRBV12-4
size: many
D: .
CDR3: CASSSGGRTEAFF
DNA: TGTGCCAGCAGTTCCGGGGGACGCACTGAAGCTTTCTTT

J: TRBJ2-7
V: TRBV24-1
size: many
D: TRBD1
CDR3: CATSDLGQGNEQYF
DNA: TGTGCCACCAGTGATTTGGGACAGGGTAACGAGCAGTACTTC

J: TRBJ2-1
V: TRBV15
size: .
D: .
CDR3: CATSRVSGNNEQFF
DNA: TGTGCCACCAGCAGAGTATCCGGTAACAATGAGCAGTTCTTC

J: TRBJ2-5
V: TRBV27
size: few
D: .
CDR3: CASSLLEGGVPETQYF
DNA: TGTGCCAGCAGTTTACTCGAGGGGGGCGTCCCGGAGACCCAGTACTTC

J: TRBJ1-2
V: TRBV12-3/TRBV12-4
size: many
D: TRBD1
CDR3: CASTLRTGIDYTF
DNA: TGTGCCAGCACCCTACGGACAGGGATCGACTACACCTTC

J: TRBJ1-1
V: TRBV3-1
size: .
D: .
CDR3: CASSQDGSWYTEAFF
DNA: TGTGCCAGCAGCCAAGATGGGTCGTGGTACACTGAAGCTTTCTTT

J: TRBJ1-4
V: TRBV19
size: many
D: .
CDR3: CASSIDRGVEKLFF
DNA: TGTGCCAGTAGTATAGATCGAGGTGTCGAAAAACTGTTTTTT

J: TRBJ2-6
V: TRBV29-1
size: many
D: .
CDR3: CSVARAGGANVLTF
DNA: TGCAGCGTTGCGCGGGCTGGTGGGGCCAACGTCCTGACTTTC

J: TRBJ2-5
V: TRBV11-3
size: .
D: .
CDR3: CASTPGQATQETQYF
DNA: TGTGCCAGCACACCTGGGCAGGCGACCCAAGAGACCCAGTACTTC

J: TRBJ1-6
V: TRBV25-1
size: few
D: TRBD1
CDR3: CASSPRQGCNSPLHF
DNA: TGTGCCAGCAGTCCCCGACAGGGCTGTAATTCACCCCTCCACTTT

J: TRBJ2-1
V: TRBV19
size: .
D: TRBD2
CDR3: CASSMRRELANEQFF
DNA: TGTGCCAGTAGTATGAGGCGGGAGTTAGCGAATGAGCAGTTCTTC

J: TRBJ2-1
V: TRBV6-1
size: many
D: .
CDR3: CASRPPGAGQFF
DNA: TGTGCCAGTCGTCCCCCGGGGGCCGGGCAGTTCTTC

J: TRBJ2-2
V: TRBV10-3
size: .
D: .
CDR3: CAISRAGELFF
DNA: TGTGCCATCAGTCGGGCGGGGGAGCTGTTTTTT

J: TRBJ1-1
V: TRBV7-8
size: many
D: .
CDR3: CASSPRTTNTEAFF
DNA: TGTGCCAGCAGCCCACGGACAACCAACACTGAAGCTTTCTTT

J: TRBJ1-1
V: TRBV10-3
size: medium-sized
D: .
CDR3: CAISEGGDAFF
DNA: TGTGCCATCAGTGAAGGGGGGGACGCTTTCTTT